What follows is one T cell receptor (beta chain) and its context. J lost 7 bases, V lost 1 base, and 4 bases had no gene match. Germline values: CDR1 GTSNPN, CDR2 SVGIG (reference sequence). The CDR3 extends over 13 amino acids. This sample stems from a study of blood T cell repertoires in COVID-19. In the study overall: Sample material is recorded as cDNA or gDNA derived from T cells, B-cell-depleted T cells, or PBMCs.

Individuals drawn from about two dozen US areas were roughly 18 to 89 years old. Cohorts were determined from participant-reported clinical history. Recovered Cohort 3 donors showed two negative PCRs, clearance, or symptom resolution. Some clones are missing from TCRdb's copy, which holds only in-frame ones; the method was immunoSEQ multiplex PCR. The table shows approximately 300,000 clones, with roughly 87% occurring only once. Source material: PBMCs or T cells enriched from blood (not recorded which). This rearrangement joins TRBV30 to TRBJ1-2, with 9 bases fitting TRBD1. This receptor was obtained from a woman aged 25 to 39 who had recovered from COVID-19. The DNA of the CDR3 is TGTGCCTGGAGTGAAGGACAGGGGTTTGGCTACACCTTC. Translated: CAWSEGQGFGYTF.